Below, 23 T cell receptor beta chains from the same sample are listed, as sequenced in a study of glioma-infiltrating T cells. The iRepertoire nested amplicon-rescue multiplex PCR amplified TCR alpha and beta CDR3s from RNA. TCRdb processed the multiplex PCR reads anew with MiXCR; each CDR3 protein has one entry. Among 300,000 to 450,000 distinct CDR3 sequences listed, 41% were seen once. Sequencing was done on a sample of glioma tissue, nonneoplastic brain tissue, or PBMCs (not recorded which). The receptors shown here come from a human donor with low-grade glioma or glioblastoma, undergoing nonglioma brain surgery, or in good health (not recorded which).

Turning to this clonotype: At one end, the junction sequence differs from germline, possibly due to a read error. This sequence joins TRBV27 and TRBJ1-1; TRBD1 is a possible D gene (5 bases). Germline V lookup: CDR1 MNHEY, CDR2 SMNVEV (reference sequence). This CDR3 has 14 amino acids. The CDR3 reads CASSFETANTEAFF. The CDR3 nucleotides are TGTGCCAGCAGTTTCGAGACAGCAAACACCGAAGCTTTCTTT.

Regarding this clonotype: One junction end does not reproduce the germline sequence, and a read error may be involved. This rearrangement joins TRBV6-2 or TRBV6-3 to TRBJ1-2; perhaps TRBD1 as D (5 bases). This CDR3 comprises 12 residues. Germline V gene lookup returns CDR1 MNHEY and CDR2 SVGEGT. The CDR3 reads CAGSYSGYGYTF. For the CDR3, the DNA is TGTGCCGGCAGTTACTCAGGGTATGGCTACACCTTC.

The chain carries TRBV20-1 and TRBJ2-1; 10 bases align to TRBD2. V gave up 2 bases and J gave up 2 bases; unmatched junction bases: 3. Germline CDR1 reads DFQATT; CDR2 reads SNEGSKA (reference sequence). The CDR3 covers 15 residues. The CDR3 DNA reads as TGCAGTGCTAGAATTAGCGGGAGGACCTACAATGAGCAGTTCTTC. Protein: CSARISGRTYNEQFF.

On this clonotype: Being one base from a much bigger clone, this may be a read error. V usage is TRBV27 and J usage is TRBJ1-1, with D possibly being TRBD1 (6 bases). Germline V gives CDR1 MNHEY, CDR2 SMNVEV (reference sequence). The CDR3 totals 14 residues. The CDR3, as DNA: TGTGCCGGCAGTTTTGCAGGGGCGCACACTGAAGCTTTCTTT. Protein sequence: CAGSFAGAHTEAFF.

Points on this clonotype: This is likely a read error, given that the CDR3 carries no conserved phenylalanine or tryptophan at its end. The DNA of the CDR3 is TGTGCCAGCAGTTTAGACAGGTTTTATGGCTACACCATC. It yields the protein CASSLDRFYGYTI. The chain links TRBV28 to TRBJ1-2; TRBD1 might be the D (6 bases). The CDR3 spans 13 residues. Trimming cost V 2 bases and J 5 bases, with 9 bases left between them. Germline CDR1 MDHEN, CDR2 SYDVKM.

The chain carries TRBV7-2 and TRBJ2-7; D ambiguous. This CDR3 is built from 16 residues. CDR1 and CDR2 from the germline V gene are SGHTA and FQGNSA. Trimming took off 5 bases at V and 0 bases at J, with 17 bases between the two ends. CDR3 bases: TGTGCCAGCAGCCCGGTAATCGCATTGAGCTCCTACGAGCAGTACTTC. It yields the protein CASSPVIALSSYEQYF.

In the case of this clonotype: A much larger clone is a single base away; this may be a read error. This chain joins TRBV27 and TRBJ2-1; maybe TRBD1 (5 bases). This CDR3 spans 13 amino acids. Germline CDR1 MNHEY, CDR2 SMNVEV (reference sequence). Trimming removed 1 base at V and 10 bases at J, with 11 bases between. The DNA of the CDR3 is TGTGCCAGCAGTTTATTGGACAACTACGAGCAGTTCTTC. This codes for CASSLLDNYEQFF.

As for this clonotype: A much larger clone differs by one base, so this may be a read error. Here the CDR3 reads CASLERGNEKLFF. The CDR3 DNA sequence: TGTGCCAGCCTGGAGAGGGGGAATGAAAAACTGTTTTTT. This sequence joins TRBV28 and TRBJ1-4, with D possibly matching TRBD1 (6 bases). The CDR3 runs 13 residues. V shed 8 bases and J shed 5 bases, with 12 bases lying between them. The V gene's germline CDR1 is MDHEN and CDR2 SYDVKM.

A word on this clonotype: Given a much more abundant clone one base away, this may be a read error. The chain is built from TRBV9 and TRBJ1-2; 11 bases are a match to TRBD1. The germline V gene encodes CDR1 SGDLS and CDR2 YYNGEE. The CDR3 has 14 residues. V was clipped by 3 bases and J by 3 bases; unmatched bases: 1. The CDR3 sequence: CASSGGQGDYGYTF. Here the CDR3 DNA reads TGTGCCAGCAGCGGGGGACAGGGGGACTATGGCTACACCTTC.

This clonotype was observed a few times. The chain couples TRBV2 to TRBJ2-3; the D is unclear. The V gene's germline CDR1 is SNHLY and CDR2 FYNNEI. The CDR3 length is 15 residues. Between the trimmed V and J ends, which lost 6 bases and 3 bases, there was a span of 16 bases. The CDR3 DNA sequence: TGTGCCAGCAGCGTGACTCTAGTTTGGACAGATACGCAGTATTTT. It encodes CASSVTLVWTDTQYF.

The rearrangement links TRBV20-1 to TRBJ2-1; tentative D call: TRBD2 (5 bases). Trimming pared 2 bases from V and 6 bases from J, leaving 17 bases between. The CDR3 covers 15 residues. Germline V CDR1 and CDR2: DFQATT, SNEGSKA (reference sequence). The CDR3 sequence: CSARLKLARANEQFF. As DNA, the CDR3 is TGCAGTGCTAGACTGAAACTGGCGCGGGCCAATGAGCAGTTCTTC.

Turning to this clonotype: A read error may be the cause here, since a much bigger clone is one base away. The CDR3 nucleotides are TGTGCCAGCAGCGACAGGGCCAACAATGAGCAGTTCTTC. Translating gives CASSDRANNEQFF. The chain employs TRBV6-2 or TRBV6-3 and TRBJ2-1; 7 nucleotides align to TRBD1. The V gene's germline CDR1 is MNHEY and CDR2 SVGEGT. After removal of 6 bases from V and 5 bases from J, the junction contained 4 bases not matched to a gene. There are 13 residues in the CDR3.

CDR3 protein: CASSWGAAYLYNEQFF. The CDR3 coding sequence is TGTGCCAGCAGCTGGGGGGCAGCTTATTTATACAATGAGCAGTTCTTC. V and J are TRBV13 and TRBJ2-1; D may correspond to TRBD1 or TRBD2 (6 bases each). Germline CDR1 is PRHDT and CDR2 is FYEKMQ (reference sequence). The CDR3 has 16 amino acids. V gave up 4 bases and J gave up 4 bases, with 17 bases separating them.

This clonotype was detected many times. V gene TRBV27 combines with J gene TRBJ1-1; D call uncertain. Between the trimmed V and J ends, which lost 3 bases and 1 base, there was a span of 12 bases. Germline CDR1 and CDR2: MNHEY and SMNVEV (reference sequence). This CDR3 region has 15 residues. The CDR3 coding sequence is TGTGCCAGCAGTTTTAGAAGACCGACGAACACTGAAGCTTTCTTT. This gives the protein CASSFRRPTNTEAFF.

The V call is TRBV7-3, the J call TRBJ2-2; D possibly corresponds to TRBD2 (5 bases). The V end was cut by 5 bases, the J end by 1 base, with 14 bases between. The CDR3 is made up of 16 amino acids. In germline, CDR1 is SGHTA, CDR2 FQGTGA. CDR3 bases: TGTGCCAGCAGCCTCCTAGGCGGGCAGAACACCGGGGAGCTGTTTTTT. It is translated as CASSLLGGQNTGELFF.

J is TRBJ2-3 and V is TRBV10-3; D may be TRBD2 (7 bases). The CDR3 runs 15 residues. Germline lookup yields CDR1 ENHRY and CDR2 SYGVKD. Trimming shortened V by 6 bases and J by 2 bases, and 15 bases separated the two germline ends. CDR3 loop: CAIRRRGGNTDTQYF. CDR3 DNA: TGTGCCATCAGGCGGAGGGGGGGAAACACAGATACGCAGTATTTT.

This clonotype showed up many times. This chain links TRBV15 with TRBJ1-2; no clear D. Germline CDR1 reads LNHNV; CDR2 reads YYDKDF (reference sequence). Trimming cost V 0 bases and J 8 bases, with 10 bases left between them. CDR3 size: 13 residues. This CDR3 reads CATSRDDLWGYTF. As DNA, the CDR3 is TGTGCCACCAGCAGAGATGACCTGTGGGGCTACACCTTC.

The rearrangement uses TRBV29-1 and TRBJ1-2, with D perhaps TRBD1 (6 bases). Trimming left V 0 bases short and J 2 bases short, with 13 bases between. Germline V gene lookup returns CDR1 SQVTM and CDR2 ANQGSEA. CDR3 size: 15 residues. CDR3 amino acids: CSVEDAPTGNYGYTF. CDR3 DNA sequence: TGCAGCGTTGAAGATGCCCCGACAGGAAACTATGGCTACACCTTC.

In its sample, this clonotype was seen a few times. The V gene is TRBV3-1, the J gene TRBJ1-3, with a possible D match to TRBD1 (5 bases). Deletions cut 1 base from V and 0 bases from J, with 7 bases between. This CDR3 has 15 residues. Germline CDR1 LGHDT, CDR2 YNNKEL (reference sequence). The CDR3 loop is CASSQGTGSGNTIYF. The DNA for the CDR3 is TGTGCCAGCAGCCAAGGAACAGGCTCTGGAAACACCATATATTTT. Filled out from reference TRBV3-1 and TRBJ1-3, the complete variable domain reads DTAVSQTPKYLVTQMGNDKSIKCEQNLGHDTMYWYKQDSKKFLKIMFSYNNKELIINETVPNRFSPKSPDKAHLNLHINSLELGDSAVYFCASSQGTGSGNTIYFGEGSWLTVV.

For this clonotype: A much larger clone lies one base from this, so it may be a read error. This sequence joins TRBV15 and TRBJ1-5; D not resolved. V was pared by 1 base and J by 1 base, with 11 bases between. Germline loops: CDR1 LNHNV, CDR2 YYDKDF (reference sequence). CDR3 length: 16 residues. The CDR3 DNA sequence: TGTGCCACCAGCAGAGTGCGGTCAGACAGCAATCAGCCCCAGCATTTT. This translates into CATSRVRSDSNQPQHF.

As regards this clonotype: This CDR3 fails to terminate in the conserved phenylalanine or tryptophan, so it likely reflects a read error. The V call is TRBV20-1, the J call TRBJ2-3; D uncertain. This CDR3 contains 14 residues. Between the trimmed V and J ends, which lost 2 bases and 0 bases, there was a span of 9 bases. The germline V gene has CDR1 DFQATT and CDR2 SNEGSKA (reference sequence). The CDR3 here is CSARKPSSTDTQYY. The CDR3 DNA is TGCAGTGCTAGAAAACCTTCCAGCACAGATACGCAGTATTAT.

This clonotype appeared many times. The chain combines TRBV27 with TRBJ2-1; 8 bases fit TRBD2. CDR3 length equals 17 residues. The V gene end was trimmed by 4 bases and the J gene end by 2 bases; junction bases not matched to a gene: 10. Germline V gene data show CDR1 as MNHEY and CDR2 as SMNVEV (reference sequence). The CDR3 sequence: CASSSGGGRAPYNEQFF. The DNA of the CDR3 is TGTGCCAGCAGTTCCGGGGGGGGGAGAGCACCCTACAATGAGCAGTTCTTC.

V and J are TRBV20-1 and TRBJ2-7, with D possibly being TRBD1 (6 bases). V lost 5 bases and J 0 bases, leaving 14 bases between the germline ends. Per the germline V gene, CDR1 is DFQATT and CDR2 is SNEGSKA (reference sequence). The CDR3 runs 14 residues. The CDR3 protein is CSALPGHNSYEQYF. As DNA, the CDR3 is TGCAGTGCTCTACCGGGACATAACTCCTACGAGCAGTACTTC.